This T cell receptor beta chain is drawn from a study of cytomegalovirus exposure and HLA in healthy donors. Overall study context: Earlier results showed 90 million to 130 million unique TCR beta sequences derived from approximately 170 million T cells. Study-level results: It was confirmed in vitro that a few of the CMV-associated chains were specific for CMV antigens. A later analysis found TCR association rates differed by HLA locus, highest for DRB1 and lowest for HLA-C.

Use of 60 Vbeta and 13 Jbeta primers characterized the PCR. Clones were sequenced by immunoSEQ multiplex PCR, and TCRdb holds only the in-frame ones, with some missing. The sample yields more than 95,000 clones, 81% seen once. The CDR3 is made up of 15 amino acids. Germline CDR1 PRHDT, CDR2 FYEKMQ (reference sequence). The V gene lost 5 bases and the J gene lost 6 bases, with 19 bases spanning the gap. Details on this clone: What it binds is not known.

The specimen sequenced was PBMCs. V and J are TRBV13 and TRBJ1-2, with D possibly matching TRBD1 (5 bases). This clonotype originated in a man younger than 35 in good health and CMV-seronegative. DNA of the CDR3: TGTGCCAGCAGCGGCCGCAGGGAAAGGCTCGATGGCTACACCTTC. Translated: CASSGRRERLDGYTF.